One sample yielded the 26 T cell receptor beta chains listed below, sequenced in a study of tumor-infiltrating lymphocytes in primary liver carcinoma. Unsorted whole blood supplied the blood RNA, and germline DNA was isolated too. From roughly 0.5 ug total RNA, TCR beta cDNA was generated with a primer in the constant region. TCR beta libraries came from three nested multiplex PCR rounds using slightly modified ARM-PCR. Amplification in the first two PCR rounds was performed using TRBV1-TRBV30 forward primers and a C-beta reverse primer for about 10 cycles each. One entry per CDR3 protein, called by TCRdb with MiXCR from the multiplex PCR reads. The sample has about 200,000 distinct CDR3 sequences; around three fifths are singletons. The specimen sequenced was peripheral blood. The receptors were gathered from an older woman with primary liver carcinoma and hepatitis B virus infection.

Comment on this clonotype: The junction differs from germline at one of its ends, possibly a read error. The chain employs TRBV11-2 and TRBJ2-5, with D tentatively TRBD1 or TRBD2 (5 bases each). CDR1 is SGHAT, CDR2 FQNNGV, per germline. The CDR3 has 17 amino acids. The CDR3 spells CASSLGFGRDHQETQYF. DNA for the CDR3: TGTGCCAGCAGCCTCGGGTTTGGCAGGGACCACCAAGAGACCCAATACTTC.

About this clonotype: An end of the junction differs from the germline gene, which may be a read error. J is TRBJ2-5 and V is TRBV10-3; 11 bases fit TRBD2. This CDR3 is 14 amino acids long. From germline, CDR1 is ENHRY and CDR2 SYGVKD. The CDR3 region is CATSLSGRGETQYF. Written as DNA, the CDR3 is TGTGCCACCAGTCTTAGCGGGAGGGGTGAGACCCAGTACTTC.

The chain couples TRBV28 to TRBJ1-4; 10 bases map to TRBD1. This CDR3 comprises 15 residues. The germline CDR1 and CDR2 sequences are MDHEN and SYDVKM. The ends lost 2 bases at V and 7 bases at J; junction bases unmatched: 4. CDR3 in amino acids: CASSLVDRGVEKLFF. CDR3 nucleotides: TGTGCCAGCAGTTTAGTGGACAGGGGGGTTGAAAAACTGTTTTTT.

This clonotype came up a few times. The CDR3 protein is CASRPTGREAFF. In DNA form, the CDR3 reads TGTGCCAGCAGACCAACAGGGAGAGAAGCTTTCTTT. The chain carries TRBV28 and TRBJ1-1; weak D call: TRBD1 (6 bases). Germline V gene sequence: CDR1 MDHEN, CDR2 SYDVKM. The CDR3 totals 12 residues. V was shortened by 6 bases and J by 8 bases, with 13 bases between the two germline ends.

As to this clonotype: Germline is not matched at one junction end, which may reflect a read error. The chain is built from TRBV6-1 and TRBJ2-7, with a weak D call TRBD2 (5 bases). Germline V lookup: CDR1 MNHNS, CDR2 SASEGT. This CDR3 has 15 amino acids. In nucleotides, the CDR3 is TGTGCCAGTAGTGACCCTGGAGGTTCTTCCCACGAGCAGTACTTC. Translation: CASSDPGGSSHEQYF.

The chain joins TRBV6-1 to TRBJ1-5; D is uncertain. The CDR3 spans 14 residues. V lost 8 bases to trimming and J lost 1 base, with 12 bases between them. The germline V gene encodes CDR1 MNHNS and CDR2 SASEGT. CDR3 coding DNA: TGTGCCAGCCTCCGGGAATTCAGCAATCAGCCCCAGCATTTT. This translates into CASLREFSNQPQHF.

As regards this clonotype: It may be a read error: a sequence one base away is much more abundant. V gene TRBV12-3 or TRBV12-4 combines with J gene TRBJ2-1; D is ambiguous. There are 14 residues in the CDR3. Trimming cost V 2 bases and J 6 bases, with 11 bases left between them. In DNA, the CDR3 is TGTGCCAGCAGTTTACTTGTGAGCACCAATGAGCAGTTCTTC. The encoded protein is CASSLLVSTNEQFF.

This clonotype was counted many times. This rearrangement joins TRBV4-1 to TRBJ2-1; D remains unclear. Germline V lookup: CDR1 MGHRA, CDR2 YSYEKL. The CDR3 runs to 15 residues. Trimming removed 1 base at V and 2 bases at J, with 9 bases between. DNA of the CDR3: TGCGCCAGCAGCCAAGGAGAGCAGACCTACAATGAGCAGTTCTTC. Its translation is CASSQGEQTYNEQFF.

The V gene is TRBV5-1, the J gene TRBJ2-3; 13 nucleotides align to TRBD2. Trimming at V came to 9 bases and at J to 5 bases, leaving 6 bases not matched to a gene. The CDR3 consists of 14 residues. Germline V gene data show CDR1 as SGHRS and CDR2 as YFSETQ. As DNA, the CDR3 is TGCGCCACCAGGACTAGCGGGAGTCAAGATACGCAGTATTTT. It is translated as CATRTSGSQDTQYF. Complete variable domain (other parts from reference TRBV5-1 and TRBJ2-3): KAGVTQTPRYLIKTRGQQVTLSCSPISGHRSVSWYQQTPGQGLQFLFEYFSETQRNKGNFPGRFSGRQFSNSRSEMNVSTLELGDSALYLCATRTSGSQDTQYFGPGTRLTVL.

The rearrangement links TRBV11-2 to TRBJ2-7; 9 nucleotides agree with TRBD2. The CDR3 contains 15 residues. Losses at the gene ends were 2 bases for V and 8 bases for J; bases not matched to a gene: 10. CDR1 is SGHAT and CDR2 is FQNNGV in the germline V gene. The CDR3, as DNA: TGTGCCAGCAGCTTAAATTGGGGGACTAGCTCCAAGCAGTACTTC. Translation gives CASSLNWGTSSKQYF.

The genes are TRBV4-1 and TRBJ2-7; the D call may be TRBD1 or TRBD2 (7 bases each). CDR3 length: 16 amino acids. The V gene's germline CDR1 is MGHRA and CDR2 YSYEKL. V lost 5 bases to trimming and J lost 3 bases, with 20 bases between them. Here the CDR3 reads CASSTQGGFGIYEQYF. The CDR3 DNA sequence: TGCGCCAGCAGCACCCAGGGGGGGTTTGGGATCTACGAGCAGTACTTC.

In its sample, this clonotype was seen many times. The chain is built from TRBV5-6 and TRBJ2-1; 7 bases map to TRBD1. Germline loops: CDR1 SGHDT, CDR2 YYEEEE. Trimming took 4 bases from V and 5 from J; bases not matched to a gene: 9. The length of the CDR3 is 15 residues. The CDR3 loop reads CASSPFWDRDNEQFF. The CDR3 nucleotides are TGTGCCAGCAGCCCCTTCTGGGACAGAGACAATGAGCAGTTCTTC.

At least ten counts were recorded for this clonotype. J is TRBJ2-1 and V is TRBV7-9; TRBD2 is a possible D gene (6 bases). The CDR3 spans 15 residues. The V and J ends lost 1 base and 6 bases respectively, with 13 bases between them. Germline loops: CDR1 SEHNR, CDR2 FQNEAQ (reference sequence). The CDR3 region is CASSLDRAGTNEQFF. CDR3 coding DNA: TGTGCCAGCAGCTTAGACCGCGCGGGGACCAATGAGCAGTTCTTC.

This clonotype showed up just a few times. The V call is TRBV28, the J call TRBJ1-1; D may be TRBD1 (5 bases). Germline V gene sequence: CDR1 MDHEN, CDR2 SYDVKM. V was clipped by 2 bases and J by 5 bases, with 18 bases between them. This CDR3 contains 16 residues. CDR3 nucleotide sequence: TGTGCCAGCAGTTTACGTGGCGGTCGCGGGGGGACTGAAGCTTTCTTT. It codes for CASSLRGGRGGTEAFF.

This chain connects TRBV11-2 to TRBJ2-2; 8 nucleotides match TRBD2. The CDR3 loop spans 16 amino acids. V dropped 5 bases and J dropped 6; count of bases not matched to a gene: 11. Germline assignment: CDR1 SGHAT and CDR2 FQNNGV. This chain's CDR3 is CASSPWTSRGSGELFF. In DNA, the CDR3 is TGTGCCAGCAGCCCGTGGACTAGCCGTGGCTCCGGGGAGCTGTTTTTT.

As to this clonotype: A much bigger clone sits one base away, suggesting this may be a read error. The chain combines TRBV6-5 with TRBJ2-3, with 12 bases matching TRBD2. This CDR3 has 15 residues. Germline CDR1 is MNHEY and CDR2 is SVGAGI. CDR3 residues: CVSTPSGRDTDTQYF. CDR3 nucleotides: TGTGTCAGCACCCCTAGCGGGAGGGACACAGATACGCAGTATTTT.

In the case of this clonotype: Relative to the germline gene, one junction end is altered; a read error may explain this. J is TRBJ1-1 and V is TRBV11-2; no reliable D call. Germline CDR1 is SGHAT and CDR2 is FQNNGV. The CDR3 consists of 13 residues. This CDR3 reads CASSFYMNTETFF. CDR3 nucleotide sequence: TGTGCCAGCAGCTTTTATATGAACACTGAAACTTTCTTT.

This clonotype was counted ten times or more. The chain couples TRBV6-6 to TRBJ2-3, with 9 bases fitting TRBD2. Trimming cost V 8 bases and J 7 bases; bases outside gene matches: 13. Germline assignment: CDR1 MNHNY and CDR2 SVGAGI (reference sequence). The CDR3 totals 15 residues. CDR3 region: CASGGLAGTQNTQYF. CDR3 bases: TGTGCCAGCGGGGGTCTAGCGGGGACCCAAAATACGCAGTATTTT.

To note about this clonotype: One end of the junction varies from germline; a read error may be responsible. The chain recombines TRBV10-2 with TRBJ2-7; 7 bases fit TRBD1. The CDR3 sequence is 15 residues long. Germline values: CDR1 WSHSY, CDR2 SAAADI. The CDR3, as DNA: TGCGCCAGCAGGACCCGACAGGGAGTCCTCGACGAGCAGAACTTT. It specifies CASRTRQGVLDEQNF.

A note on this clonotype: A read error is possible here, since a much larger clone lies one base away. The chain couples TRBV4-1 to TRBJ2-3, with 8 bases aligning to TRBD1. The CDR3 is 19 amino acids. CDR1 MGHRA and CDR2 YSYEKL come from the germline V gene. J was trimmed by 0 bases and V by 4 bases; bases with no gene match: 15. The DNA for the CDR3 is TGCGCCAGCAGCCCCCAACGGACAGGGACTGGCGGGAGCACAGATACGCAGTATTTT. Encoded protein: CASSPQRTGTGGSTDTQYF.

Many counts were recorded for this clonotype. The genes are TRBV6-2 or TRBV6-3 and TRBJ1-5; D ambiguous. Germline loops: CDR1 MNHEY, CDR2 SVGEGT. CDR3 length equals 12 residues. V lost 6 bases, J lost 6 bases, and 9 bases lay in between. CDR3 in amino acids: CASSPVGQPQHF. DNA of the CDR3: TGTGCCAGCAGCCCTGTAGGTCAGCCCCAGCATTTT.

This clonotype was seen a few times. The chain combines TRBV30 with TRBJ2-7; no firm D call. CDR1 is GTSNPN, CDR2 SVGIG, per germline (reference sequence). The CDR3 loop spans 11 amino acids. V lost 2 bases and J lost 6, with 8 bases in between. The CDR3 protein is CAWSRVLEQYF. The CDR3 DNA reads TGTGCCTGGAGTCGGGTACTCGAGCAGTACTTC.

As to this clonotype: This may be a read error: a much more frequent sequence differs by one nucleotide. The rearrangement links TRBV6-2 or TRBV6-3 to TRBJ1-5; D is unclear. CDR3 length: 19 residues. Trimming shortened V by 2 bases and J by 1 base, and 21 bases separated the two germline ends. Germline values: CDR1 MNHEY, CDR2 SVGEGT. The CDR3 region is CASSYTTPRLGISNQPQHF. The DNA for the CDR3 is TGTGCCAGCAGTTACACCACCCCCCGCCTGGGCATAAGCAATCAGCCCCAGCATTTT.

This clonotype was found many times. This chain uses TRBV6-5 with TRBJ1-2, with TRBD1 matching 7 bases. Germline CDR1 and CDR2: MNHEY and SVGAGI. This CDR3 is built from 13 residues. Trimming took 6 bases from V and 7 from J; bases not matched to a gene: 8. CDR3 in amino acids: CASRPTGFLGYTF. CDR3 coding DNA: TGTGCCAGCAGACCGACAGGGTTTCTTGGCTACACCTTC.

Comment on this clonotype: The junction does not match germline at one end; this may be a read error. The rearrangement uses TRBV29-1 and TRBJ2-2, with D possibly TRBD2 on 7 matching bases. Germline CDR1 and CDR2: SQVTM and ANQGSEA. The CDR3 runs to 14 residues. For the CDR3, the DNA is TGCAGCGTTGACGGGGGAATGGGATCCGGGGGGCTGCTTTTT. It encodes CSVDGGMGSGGLLF.

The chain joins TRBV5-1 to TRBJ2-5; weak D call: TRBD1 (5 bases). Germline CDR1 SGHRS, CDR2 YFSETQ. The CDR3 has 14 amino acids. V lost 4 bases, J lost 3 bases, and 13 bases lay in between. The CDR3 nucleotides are TGCGCCAGCAGCACCTCTGACAGTAAAGAGACCCAGTACTTC. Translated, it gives CASSTSDSKETQYF.